The 10 T cell receptor beta chains below all came from one sample that was sequenced in a study of cytomegalovirus exposure and HLA in healthy donors. The PCR contained 60 Vbeta and 13 Jbeta primers. Method: immunoSEQ multiplex PCR; TCRdb's copy keeps in-frame clones and lacks some. The sample includes hundreds of thousands of clones, roughly 84% of them seen just once. The specimen was PBMCs. The receptor set was obtained from a boy younger than 10 in good health and CMV-seronegative.

This chain uses TRBV30 with TRBJ2-5, with TRBD1 matching over 7 bases. The junction had 9 bases not matched to a gene; V was cut back by 0 bases and J by 2 bases. The CDR3 is 16 residues long. The germline V gene has CDR1 GTSNPN and CDR2 SVGIG (reference sequence). CDR3 sequence (DNA): TGTGCCTGGAGTGTGCTCTGGACAGGCCCTCAAGAGACCCAGTACTTC. Amino acid sequence: CAWSVLWTGPQETQYF.

This clone was detected only once. The rearrangement links TRBV9 to TRBJ1-4; D gene uncertain. V dropped 4 bases and J dropped 5 bases, with 9 bases sitting between them. This CDR3 is built from 13 residues. The germline V gene has CDR1 SGDLS and CDR2 YYNGEE. CDR3 loop: CASSPTGNEKLFF. CDR3 DNA: TGTGCCAGCAGCCCCACGGGAAATGAAAAACTGTTTTTT.

This chain uses TRBV11-2 with TRBJ2-1; 11 bases match TRBD2. The CDR3 is made up of 16 amino acids. Germline V CDR1 and CDR2: SGHAT, FQNNGV. Unmatched junction bases numbered 9, after V lost 5 bases and J lost 6 bases. This chain's CDR3 is CASSRHGLAGVNEQFF. CDR3 coding DNA: TGTGCCAGCAGCCGACACGGACTAGCGGGCGTCAATGAGCAGTTCTTC.

This rearrangement joins TRBV14 to TRBJ2-7, with 11 bases lining up with TRBD1. The V and J ends lost 4 bases and 6 bases, in that order; junction bases with no gene match: 11. This CDR3 comprises 16 residues. Germline CDR1 reads SGHDN; CDR2 reads FVKESK. The DNA of the CDR3 is TGTGCCAGCAGCCCCCGAAGTGGACAGGGGGCTGTCGAGCAGTACTTC. Its translation is CASSPRSGQGAVEQYF.

The J gene is TRBJ2-1, the V gene TRBV30; TRBD2 matches at 12 bases. The CDR3 has 17 residues. J gave up 7 bases and V 0 bases, and 10 bases lay outside the gene matches. Germline V gene lookup returns CDR1 GTSNPN and CDR2 SVGIG (reference sequence). CDR3: CAWSVLLAGGPRNEQFF. For the CDR3, the DNA is TGTGCCTGGAGTGTACTTCTAGCGGGGGGGCCTAGGAATGAGCAGTTCTTC. Full variable domain (missing parts from reference TRBV30 and TRBJ2-1): SQTIHQWPATLVQPVGSPLSLECTVEGTSNPNLYWYRQAAGRGLQLLFYSVGIGQISSEVPQNLSASRPQDRQFILSSKKLLLSDSGFYLCAWSVLLAGGPRNEQFFGPGTRLTVL.

The chain is built from TRBV21-1 and TRBJ2-1; TRBD1 is taken as the D call from the table, unchecked against the DNA. TRBV21-1 is marked as a pseudogene. The CDR3 consists of 16 residues. This chain's CDR3 is CASSLSRGQGAGEQFF. The CDR3 DNA sequence: TGTGCCAGCAGCCTATCGCGGGGACAGGGGGCCGGTGAGCAGTTCTTC.

This sequence joins TRBV30 and TRBJ1-2, with TRBD1 as a possible D gene (6 bases). The V end lost 5 bases, the J end lost 1 base, and 11 bases lay between the germline ends. The length of the CDR3 is 13 residues. In germline, CDR1 is GTSNPN, CDR2 SVGIG (reference sequence). CDR3 bases: TGTGCCTGGGCGGACAGTATTAACTATGGCTACACCTTC. Translating gives CAWADSINYGYTF.

The gene calls are TRBV9 and TRBJ1-4; possible D gene TRBD1, 5 bases. Trimming removed 0 bases from V and 7 bases from J, with 13 bases in between. This CDR3 has 15 residues. The germline V gene encodes CDR1 SGDLS and CDR2 YYNGEE. This CDR3 is CASSVEGRGAEKLFF. The CDR3 DNA sequence: TGTGCCAGCAGCGTAGAGGGGAGGGGCGCTGAAAAACTGTTTTTT.

The chain couples TRBV5-4 to TRBJ2-3; TRBD1 aligns across 7 bases. There are 19 residues in the CDR3. V lost 4 bases to trimming and J lost 0 bases; unmatched junction nucleotides: 17. The germline V gene has CDR1 SGHNT and CDR2 YYREEE (reference sequence). Here the CDR3 DNA reads TGTGCCAGCAGCCTAACAAGGACAGGTCTCGTTCTAAGCACAGATACGCAGTATTTT. Its translation is CASSLTRTGLVLSTDTQYF.

V gene TRBV2 combines with J gene TRBJ2-7; D may be TRBD1 (5 bases). Germline CDR1 and CDR2: SNHLY and FYNNEI. This CDR3 is built from 16 residues. The V gene lost 0 bases and the J gene lost 6 bases, with 18 bases spanning the gap. The CDR3 loop is CASSEAQGEGASEQYF. The CDR3 nucleotides read TGTGCCAGCAGTGAAGCGCAGGGTGAAGGAGCATCCGAGCAGTACTTC.